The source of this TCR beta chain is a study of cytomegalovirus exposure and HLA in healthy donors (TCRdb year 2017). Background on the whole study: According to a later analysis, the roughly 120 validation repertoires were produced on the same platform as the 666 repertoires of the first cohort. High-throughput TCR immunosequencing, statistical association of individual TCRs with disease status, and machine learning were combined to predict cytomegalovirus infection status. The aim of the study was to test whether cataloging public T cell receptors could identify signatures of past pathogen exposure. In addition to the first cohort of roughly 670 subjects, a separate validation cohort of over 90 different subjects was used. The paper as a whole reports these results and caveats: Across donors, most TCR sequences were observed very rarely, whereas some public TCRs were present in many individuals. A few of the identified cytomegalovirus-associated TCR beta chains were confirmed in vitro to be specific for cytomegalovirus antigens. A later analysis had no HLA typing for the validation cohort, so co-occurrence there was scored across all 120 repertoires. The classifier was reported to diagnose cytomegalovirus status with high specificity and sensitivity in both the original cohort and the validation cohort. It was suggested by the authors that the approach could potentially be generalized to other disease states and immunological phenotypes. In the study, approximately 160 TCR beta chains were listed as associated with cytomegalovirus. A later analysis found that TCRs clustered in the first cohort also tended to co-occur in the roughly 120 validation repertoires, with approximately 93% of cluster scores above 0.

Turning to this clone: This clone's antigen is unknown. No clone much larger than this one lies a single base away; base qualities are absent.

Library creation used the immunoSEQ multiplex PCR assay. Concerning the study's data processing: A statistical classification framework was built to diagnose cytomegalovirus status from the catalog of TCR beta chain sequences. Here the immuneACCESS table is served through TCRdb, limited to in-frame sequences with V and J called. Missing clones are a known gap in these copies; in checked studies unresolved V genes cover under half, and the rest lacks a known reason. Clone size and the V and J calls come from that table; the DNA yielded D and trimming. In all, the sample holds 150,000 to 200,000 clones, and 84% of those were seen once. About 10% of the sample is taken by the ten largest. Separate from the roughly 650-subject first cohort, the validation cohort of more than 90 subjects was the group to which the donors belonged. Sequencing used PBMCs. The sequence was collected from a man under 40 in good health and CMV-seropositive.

The CDR3 sequence is CASSTQGAYYGYTF. The DNA is as follows: TGTGCCAGCAGCACACAGGGGGCCTACTATGGCTACACCTTC. Recombination connected TRBV9 to TRBJ1-2, with 9 bases in between that match TRBD1. The germline V gene specifies SGDLS as CDR1 and YYNGEE as CDR2. V loses 4 bases at its end and J loses 3 bases; junction bases beyond the gene matches: 4. Counted from cysteine to phenylalanine, this CDR3 has 14 amino acids. Only the CDR3 DNA is retained, 42 bases long and in frame from the first base.